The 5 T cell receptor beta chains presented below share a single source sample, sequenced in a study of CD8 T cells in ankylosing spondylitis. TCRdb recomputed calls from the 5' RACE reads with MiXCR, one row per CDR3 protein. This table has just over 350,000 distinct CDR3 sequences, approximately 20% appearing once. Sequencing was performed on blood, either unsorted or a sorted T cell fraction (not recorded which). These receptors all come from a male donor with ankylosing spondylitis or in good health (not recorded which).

CDR3 residues: CASSKGRGGITNEQFF. In DNA, the CDR3 is TGTGCCAGCAGCAAAGGGCGGGGGGGCATCACCAATGAGCAGTTCTTC. This sequence joins TRBV21-1 and TRBJ2-1; the table's D call TRBD1 went unverified against the DNA. TRBV21-1 represents a pseudogene. CDR3 size: 16 residues.

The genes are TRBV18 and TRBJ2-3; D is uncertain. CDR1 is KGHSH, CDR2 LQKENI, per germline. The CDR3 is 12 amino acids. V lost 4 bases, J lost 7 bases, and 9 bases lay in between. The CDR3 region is CASSHHRHTQYF. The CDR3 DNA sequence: TGTGCCAGCTCACACCACAGACATACGCAGTATTTT.

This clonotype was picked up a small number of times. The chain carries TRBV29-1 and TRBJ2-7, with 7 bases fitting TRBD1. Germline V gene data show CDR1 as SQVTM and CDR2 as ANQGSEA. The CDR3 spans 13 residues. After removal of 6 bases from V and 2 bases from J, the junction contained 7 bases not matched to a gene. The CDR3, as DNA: TGCAGCGTCCCATCGGACAGGACCTACGAGCAGTACTTC. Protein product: CSVPSDRTYEQYF.

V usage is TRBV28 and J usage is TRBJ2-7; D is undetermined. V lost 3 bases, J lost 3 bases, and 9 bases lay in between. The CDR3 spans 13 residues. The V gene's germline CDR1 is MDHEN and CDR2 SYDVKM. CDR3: CASSFPRNYEQYF. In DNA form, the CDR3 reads TGTGCCAGCAGTTTTCCCAGAAACTACGAGCAGTACTTC.

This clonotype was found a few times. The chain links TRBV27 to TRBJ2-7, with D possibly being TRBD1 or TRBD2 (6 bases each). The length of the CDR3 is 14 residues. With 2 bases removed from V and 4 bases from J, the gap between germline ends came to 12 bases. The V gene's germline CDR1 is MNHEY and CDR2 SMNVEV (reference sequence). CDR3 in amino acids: CASSLPGAGYEQYF. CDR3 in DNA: TGTGCCAGCAGTTTACCGGGGGCTGGGTACGAGCAGTACTTC.